The source of this T cell receptor beta chain is a study of Ad26.COV2.S vaccination and SARS-CoV-2 variants. Findings and caveats of the study: People who got the vaccine or the placebo had similar non-spike TCR breadth.

Stated treatment: some 20 received Ad26.COV2.S at low or high dose, single or two shots; several received placebo; per-sample allocation not given. Day 63 after the first vaccine or placebo injection was the time point for sampling. An adult of 18-55 years in Boston served as donor. Spike of the Wuhan-strain SARS-CoV-2 was expressed by an Ad26 vector, which formed the vaccine. Repertoires were generated with immunoSEQ multiplex PCR, while TCRdb's copy carries only in-frame clones and drops some. The sample lists 300,000 to 450,000 clones; around 84% were seen once. On this clone itself: As yet, its antigen is unknown.

Trimming removed 0 bases from V and 9 bases from J, with 6 bases in between. Germline lookup yields CDR1 MNHEY and CDR2 SVGAGI. The CDR3 spans 12 residues. The chain has TRBV6-5 and TRBJ2-1; D unclear. The receptor was derived from a person between 18 and 65 years old who received the Ad26.COV2.S COVID-19 vaccine or a placebo. The sample here was peripheral blood, taken in a trial of Ad26.COV2.S vaccine versus placebo. The CDR3 DNA sequence: TGTGCCAGCAGTTACTCGAACGGTGAGCAGTTCTTC. This sequence encodes CASSYSNGEQFF.